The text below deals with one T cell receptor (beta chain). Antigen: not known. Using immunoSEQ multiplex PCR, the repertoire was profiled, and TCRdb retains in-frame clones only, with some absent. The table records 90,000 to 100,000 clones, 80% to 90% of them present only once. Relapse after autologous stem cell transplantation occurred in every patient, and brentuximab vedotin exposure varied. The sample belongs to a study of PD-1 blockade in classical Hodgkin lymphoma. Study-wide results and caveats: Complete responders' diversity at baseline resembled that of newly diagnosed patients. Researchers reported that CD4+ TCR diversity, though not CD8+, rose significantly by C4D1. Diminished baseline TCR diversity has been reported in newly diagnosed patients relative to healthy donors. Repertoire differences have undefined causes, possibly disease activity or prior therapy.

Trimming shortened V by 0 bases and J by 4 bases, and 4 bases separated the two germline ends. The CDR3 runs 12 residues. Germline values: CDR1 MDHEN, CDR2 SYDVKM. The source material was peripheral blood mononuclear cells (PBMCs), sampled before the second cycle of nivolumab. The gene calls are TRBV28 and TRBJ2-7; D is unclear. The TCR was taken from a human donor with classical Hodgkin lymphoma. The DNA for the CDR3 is TGTGCCAGCAGTTTATGGGGTTACGAGCAGTACTTC. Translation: CASSLWGYEQYF.